Listed below are T cell receptor beta chains from one sample, sequenced in a study of identical twins. TCRdb reprocessed the 5' RACE reads with MiXCR, giving one entry per CDR3 protein. This sample has roughly 1.6 million distinct CDR3 sequences, with less than 35% found just once. Sequences were obtained from cord blood. The receptors stem from a newborn girl in good health. Each CDR3 is given with its conserved first and last residue. The order of the fields is J gene, V gene, CDR3 protein.

J: TRBJ2-5
V: TRBV10-3
CDR3: CAISEEAQETQYF

J: TRBJ1-1
V: TRBV3-1
CDR3: CASSQGAFGEAFF

J: TRBJ2-7
V: TRBV20-1
CDR3: CSARDGLAGGTYEQYF

J: TRBJ2-7
V: TRBV7-2
CDR3: CASSPSAGGVYEQYF

J: TRBJ2-2
V: TRBV2
CDR3: CASLQQGQLNTGELFF

J: TRBJ1-6
V: TRBV20-1
CDR3: CSARIPNRPRSYNSPLHF

J: TRBJ2-7
V: TRBV28
CDR3: CASGLGFGVYEQYF

J: TRBJ2-1
V: TRBV9
CDR3: CASSVGLARSSYNEQFF

J: TRBJ1-2
V: TRBV18
CDR3: CASSPLPGEGYTF

J: TRBJ1-2
V: TRBV4-1
CDR3: CASSQEGSGYTF

J: -
V: TRBV12-3/TRBV12-4
CDR3: CASSLEVAYEQFF

J: TRBJ1-1
V: TRBV29-1
CDR3: CSVELALNTEAFF

J: TRBJ2-3
V: TRBV11-2
CDR3: CASSSPGLASDTQYF

J: TRBJ2-5
V: TRBV7-2
CDR3: CASSLGTGAGQETQYF

J: TRBJ1-2
V: TRBV30
CDR3: CAWSVPNLHNYGYTF

J: TRBJ1-1
V: TRBV27
CDR3: CASSGTGRNTEAFF

J: TRBJ2-7
V: TRBV27
CDR3: CASSFNLVRPYEQYF

J: TRBJ2-4
V: TRBV2
CDR3: CASSEAWTGGNIQYF

J: TRBJ2-7
V: TRBV12-3/TRBV12-4
CDR3: CASSLETGRTYEQYF

J: TRBJ2-1
V: TRBV7-2
CDR3: CASSLVRSNEQFF

J: TRBJ2-7
V: TRBV2
CDR3: CASRLTSQTAEQYF

J: TRBJ1-6
V: TRBV7-2
CDR3: CASSLGPSWQAGNSPLHF

J: TRBJ2-1
V: TRBV4-1
CDR3: CASSQGPSGGPYNEQFF

J: TRBJ1-6
V: TRBV4-2
CDR3: CASSQGTVGSYNSPLHF

J: TRBJ2-3
V: TRBV11-3
CDR3: CASSPYSSTDTQYF

J: TRBJ1-2
V: TRBV9
CDR3: CASSVEGRVSNYGYTF